One T cell receptor (beta chain) is described in this entry. Its antigen is currently not known. One base away there is no much larger clone; base qualities are not given. The source of the sample is a study of shared T cell receptors in the human thymus (dated by TCRdb to the early 2020s). A note on the overall study: The study investigated the way shared, self-reactive T-cell receptor alpha chains are produced in the human thymus.

Libraries were prepared through the immunoSEQ multiplex PCR assay. This is the immuneACCESS table as TCRdb keeps it, with only in-frame sequences that have V and J called. A part of the clones is gone; compared with another copy, unresolved V genes explain less than half, and the rest is unexplained. The sample table lists roughly 660,000 clones, approximately 90% of them with a count of one. Over 0.008% of the sample goes to the ten largest clones. This same sample was also part of a study on human thymus T cells. According to the second study: In Finland, the donors were immunologically healthy infants who were having open corrective cardiac surgery for congenital heart defects. Thymus tissue was obtained as surgical resects removed during corrective cardiac surgery. Usage of V and J gene segments appeared to be biased in both the thymic and the peripheral blood repertoires. Highly overlapping thymic TCR repertoires among unrelated individuals were reported in the related research. The study used about eight infant thymus samples plus four related peripheral blood samples to characterize TCR alpha and beta repertoires. The cohort included several male and a couple of female infants, with donor ages spanning 7 to 244 days. Thymocytes were freed from the tissue by mechanical means and kept at -70 degrees C as pellets of roughly 9-30 million cells. Genomic DNA was extracted from frozen cell pellets with a QIAsymphony instrument. The immunoSEQ multiplex PCR assay was used to amplify the TCRB and TCRAD loci from a standardized amount of quality-controlled genomic DNA. Amplicons spanned the V(D)J region at a length sufficient to cover the CDR3 and identify V and J genes. Through the commercial immunoSEQ service, the amplicons were sequenced on an Illumina platform. Corrections for primer bias and sequencing errors followed previously described methods, while TCRAD and TCRB definitions were based on the IMGT database. Repertoires were analysed with immunoSEQ Analyzer 3.0 and VDJTools, covering basic statistics, V/J segment usage, diversity estimates, rarefaction and pairwise overlap. Diversity was estimated using the Chao1, ChaoE, Efron-Thisted, Shannon and inverse Simpson indices, and was also estimated on datasets down-sampled to the size of the smallest sample. Repertoire overlap was determined by strict matching of CDR3 nucleotide sequence, V gene and J gene, and Jaccard-based multidimensional scaling clustering was applied. On average, thymus samples yielded around 800,000 unique TCRB clonotypes, whereas blood samples yielded around 88,000.

This receptor was identified in a boy under two years old with a congenital heart defect. Donor details come from another sample of the same person, matched by shared clones. Sequencing used thymocytes.

For the CDR3, the sequence is CASSPMSGCDEQFF. The DNA reads TGCGCCAGCAGCCCGATGTCAGGGTGCGATGAGCAGTTCTTC. The chain uses TRBV4-3 and TRBJ2-1; matching of 5 bases hints at TRBD1 as the D gene. Via the germline V gene, CDR1 is LGHNA and CDR2 YSLEER. From the cysteine through the phenylalanine, the CDR3 covers 14 amino acids. The sequence is cut down to CDR3 DNA, 42 bases in frame from base 1. Trimming removed 4 bases from V and 8 bases from J, leaving 15 bases between the germline ends.